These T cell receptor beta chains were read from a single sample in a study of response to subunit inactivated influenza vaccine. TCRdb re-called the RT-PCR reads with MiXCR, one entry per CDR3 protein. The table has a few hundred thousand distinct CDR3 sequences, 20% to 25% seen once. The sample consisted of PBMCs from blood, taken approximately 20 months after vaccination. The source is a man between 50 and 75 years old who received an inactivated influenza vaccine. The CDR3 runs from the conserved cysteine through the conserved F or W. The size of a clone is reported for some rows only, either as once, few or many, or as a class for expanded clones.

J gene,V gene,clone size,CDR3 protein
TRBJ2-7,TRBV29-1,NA,CSVARTGSSYEQYF
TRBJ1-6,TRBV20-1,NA,CSASYAEKNSPLHF
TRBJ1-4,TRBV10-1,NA,CASRDRPLEKLFF
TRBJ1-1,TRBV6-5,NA,CASSYLFEDTEAFF
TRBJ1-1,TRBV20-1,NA,CSAGGNTEAFF
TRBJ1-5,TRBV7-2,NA,CASSLQGAGGQPQHF
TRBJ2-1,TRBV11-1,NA,CASSSQTSGRAGDYNEQFF
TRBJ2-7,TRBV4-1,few,CASSQNPGQVNGEQYF
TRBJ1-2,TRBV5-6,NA,CASSPYRVNYGYTF
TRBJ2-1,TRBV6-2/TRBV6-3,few,CASTTGTSGSDEQFF
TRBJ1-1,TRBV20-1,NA,CSARGALNTEAFF
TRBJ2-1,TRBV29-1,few,CSVKKGQNSYNEQFF
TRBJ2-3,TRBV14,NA,CASSHLGGATDTQYF
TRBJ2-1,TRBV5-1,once,CASSHGEWNYNEQFF
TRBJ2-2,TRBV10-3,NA,CAISHVGANTGELFF
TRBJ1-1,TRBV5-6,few,CASSTTGLNTEAFF